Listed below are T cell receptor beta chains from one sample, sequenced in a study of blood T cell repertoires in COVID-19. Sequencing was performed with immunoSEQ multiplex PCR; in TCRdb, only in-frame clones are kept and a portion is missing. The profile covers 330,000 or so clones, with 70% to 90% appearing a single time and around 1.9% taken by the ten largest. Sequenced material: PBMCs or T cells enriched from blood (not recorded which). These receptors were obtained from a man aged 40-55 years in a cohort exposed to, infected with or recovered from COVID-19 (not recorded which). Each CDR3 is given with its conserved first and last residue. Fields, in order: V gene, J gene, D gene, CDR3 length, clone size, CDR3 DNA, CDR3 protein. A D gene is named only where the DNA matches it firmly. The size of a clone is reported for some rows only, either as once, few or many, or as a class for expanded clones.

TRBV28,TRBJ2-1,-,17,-,TGTGCCAGCAGTCCGCCCCCGACTCTTAGCTCCTACAATGAGCAGTTCTTC,CASSPPPTLSSYNEQFF
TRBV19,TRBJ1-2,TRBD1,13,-,TGTGCCAGCACGACAGGGCCCCAGTATGGCTACACCTTC,CASTTGPQYGYTF
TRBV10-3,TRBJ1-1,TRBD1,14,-,TGTGCCATCAGCTACAGGGGACAGAACACTGAAGCTTTCTTT,CAISYRGQNTEAFF
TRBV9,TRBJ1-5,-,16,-,TGTGCCAGCAGCGTAGGGGACATGAGAAGCAATCAGCCCCAGCATTTT,CASSVGDMRSNQPQHF
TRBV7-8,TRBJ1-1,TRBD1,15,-,TGTGCCAGCAGCTTAGCCGGGACAGGGAACACTGAAGCTTTCTTT,CASSLAGTGNTEAFF
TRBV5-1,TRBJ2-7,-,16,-,TGCGCCAGCAGCTTGGTTCCAGGACAGAGCTCCTACGAGCAGTACTTC,CASSLVPGQSSYEQYF
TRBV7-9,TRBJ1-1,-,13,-,TGTGCCAGCAGCTTAGTCCAGGGGATCGAAGCTTTCTTT,CASSLVQGIEAFF
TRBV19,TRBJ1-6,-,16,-,TGTGCCAGTAGTATAATTTCGGGAGGCTATAATTCACCCCTCCACTTT,CASSIISGGYNSPLHF
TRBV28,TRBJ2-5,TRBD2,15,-,TGTGCCAGCAGCTTTAGCGGGAGGGGTCAAGAGACCCAGTACTTC,CASSFSGRGQETQYF
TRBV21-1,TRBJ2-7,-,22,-,TGTGCCAGCAGCAACCGGGACAGGGGTTTAGCGGGAGGAATGTCCAAGCGGCGCGAGCAGTACTTC,CASSNRDRGLAGGMSKRREQYF
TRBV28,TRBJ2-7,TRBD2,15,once,TGTGCCAGCAGTATTGCGTCTAGCGGGTCCTACGAGCAGTACTTC,CASSIASSGSYEQYF
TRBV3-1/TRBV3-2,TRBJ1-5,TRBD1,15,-,TGTGCCAGCAGCAAGACAGGGTTAGGCAATCAGCCCCAGCATTTT,CASSKTGLGNQPQHF
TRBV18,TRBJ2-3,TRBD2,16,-,TGTGCCAGCTCGCCCCCGGGGCGGGAGATTACAGATACGCAGTATTTT,CASSPPGREITDTQYF
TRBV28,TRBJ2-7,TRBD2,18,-,TGTGCCAGCAGTTTGCATCGACTAGCGGGTAGGAGCTCCTACGAGCAGTACTTC,CASSLHRLAGRSSYEQYF
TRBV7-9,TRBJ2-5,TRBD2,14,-,TGTGCCAGCAGTCCCGGGACTAGCGAAGAGACCCAGTACTTC,CASSPGTSEETQYF
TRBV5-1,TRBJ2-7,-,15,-,TGCGCCAGCAGCTTGGGGGACATGGTATCCTACGAGCAGTACTTC,CASSLGDMVSYEQYF
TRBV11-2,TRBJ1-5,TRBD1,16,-,TGTGCCAGCAGCTTAGTGGGGGACAGCATCAATCAGCCCCAGCATTTT,CASSLVGDSINQPQHF
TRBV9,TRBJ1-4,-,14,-,TGTGCCAGCAGCAAAGCTGCAACTAATGAAAAACTGTTTTTT,CASSKAATNEKLFF
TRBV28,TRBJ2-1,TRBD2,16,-,TGTGCCAGCATCGGACTAGCGGGAGATCGGTCATATGAGCAGTTCTTC,CASIGLAGDRSYEQFF
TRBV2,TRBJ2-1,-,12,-,TGTGCCAGCAGGCAATCTGGCCATGAGCAGTTCTTC,CASRQSGHEQFF
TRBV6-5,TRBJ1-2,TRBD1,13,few,TGTGCCAGCAGTCGTACCCACAGGGGTAGCTACACCTTC,CASSRTHRGSYTF
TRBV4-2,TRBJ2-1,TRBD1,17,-,TGTGCCAGCAGCCAAGAGAGGCTCGGGACAGGGGACAATGAGCAGTTCTTC,CASSQERLGTGDNEQFF
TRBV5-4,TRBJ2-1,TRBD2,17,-,TGTGCCAGCAGCTTCATTTGGGGAGCGGGGTCCTACAATGAGCAGTTCTTC,CASSFIWGAGSYNEQFF
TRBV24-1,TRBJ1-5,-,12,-,TGTGCCACCAGTGATTTGGGCCAGCCCCAGCATTTT,CATSDLGQPQHF
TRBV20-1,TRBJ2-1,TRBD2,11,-,TGCAGTGCTCACACTAGCGGGGAGCAGTTCTTC,CSAHTSGEQFF
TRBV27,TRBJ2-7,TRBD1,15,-,TGTGCCAGCACCATGACAGGGGGGGGAACCTACGAGCAGTACTTC,CASTMTGGGTYEQYF
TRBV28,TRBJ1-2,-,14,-,TGTGCCAGCAGCCCCGGGGGGGGTCCGTCGGTCTACACCTTC,CASSPGGGPSVYTF
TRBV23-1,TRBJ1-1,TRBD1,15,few,TGCGCCAGCAGTCAACCAGAGACAGGGGACACTGAAGCTTTCTTT,CASSQPETGDTEAFF
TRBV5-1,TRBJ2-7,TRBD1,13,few,TGCGCCAGCAGCTTGACAGGGGGCTCCGAGCAGTACTTC,CASSLTGGSEQYF
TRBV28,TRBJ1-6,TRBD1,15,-,TGTGCCAGCAGTTTACAGACAGGGCTAAATTCACCCCTCCACTTT,CASSLQTGLNSPLHF
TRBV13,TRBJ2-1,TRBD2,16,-,TGTGCCAGCAGCTTCCAGACTAGCGGGAGGGCCGTCTCGCAGTTCTTC,CASSFQTSGRAVSQFF
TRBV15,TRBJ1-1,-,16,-,TGTGCCACCAGCAGAGGGTCTGTAGGGGCGGACACTGAAGCTTTCTTT,CATSRGSVGADTEAFF
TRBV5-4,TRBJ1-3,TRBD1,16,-,TGTGCCAGCAGCTTGACTAGGACAGGGAAAGGAAACACCATATATTTT,CASSLTRTGKGNTIYF
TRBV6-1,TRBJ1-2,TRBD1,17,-,TGTGCCAGCAGTGAGGGCCTGGTGGGACAGGGGGCCGGTGGCTACACCTTC,CASSEGLVGQGAGGYTF
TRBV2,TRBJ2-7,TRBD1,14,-,TGTGCCAGCAGTGAGAGAGGGGGCCTCTACGAGCAGTACTTC,CASSERGGLYEQYF
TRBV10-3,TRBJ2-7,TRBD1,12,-,TGTGCCATCAGTCCACAGGGGTACGAGCAGTACTTC,CAISPQGYEQYF
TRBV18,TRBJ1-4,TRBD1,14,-,TGTGCCAGCTCAAAAAGGGACAGTACTATAGAACTGTTTTTT,CASSKRDSTIELFF
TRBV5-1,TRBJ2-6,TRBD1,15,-,TGCGCCAGCAGTCCCAGGGGGCCCGGGGCCAACGTCCTGACTTTC,CASSPRGPGANVLTF
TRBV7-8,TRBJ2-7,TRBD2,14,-,TGTGCCAGCAGCCGGGGGACTAGCGGGAACGAGCAGTACTTC,CASSRGTSGNEQYF
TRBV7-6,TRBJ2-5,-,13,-,TGTGCCAGCAGCTCTCAGGGCATGGAGACCCAGTACTTC,CASSSQGMETQYF
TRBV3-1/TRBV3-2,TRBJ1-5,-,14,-,TGTGCCAGCAGCCGGGAAGGAGGTGATCAGCCCCAGCATTTT,CASSREGGDQPQHF
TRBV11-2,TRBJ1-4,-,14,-,TGTGCCAGCAGCCAAGGATGGGCAAGTGAAAAACTGTTTTTT,CASSQGWASEKLFF
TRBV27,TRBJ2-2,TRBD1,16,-,TGTGCCAGCAGTTTATCTCCGACAGGGGACACCGGGGAGCTGTTTTTT,CASSLSPTGDTGELFF
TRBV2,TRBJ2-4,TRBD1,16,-,TGTGCCAGCAGCCTAAGGACAGGTCAAGGCAAAAACATTCAGTACTTC,CASSLRTGQGKNIQYF
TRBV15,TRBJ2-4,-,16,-,TGTGCCACCAGCAGAGTCGGGAGCGGATTGGGAAACATTCAGTACTTC,CATSRVGSGLGNIQYF
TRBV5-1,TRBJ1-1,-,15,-,TGCGCCAGCAGCTTGGGAGGAGGGGGGGCCAGGGAGGCTTTCTTT,CASSLGGGGAREAFF
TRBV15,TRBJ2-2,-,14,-,TGTGCCACCAGCAGAGCGAGGGAAACCGGGGAGCTGTTTTTT,CATSRARETGELFF
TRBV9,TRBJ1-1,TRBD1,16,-,TGTGCCAGCAGCGGGGACAGCCTGGGGATGAACACTGAAGCTTTCTTT,CASSGDSLGMNTEAFF
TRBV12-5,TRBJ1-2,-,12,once,TGTGCTAGTGGTTCGACAGGACGGGGCTACACCTTC,CASGSTGRGYTF
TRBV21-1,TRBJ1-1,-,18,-,TGTGCCAGCAGCAAAGGTACCTTTGGGGGCAGTTGGGGGACTGAAGCTTTCTTT,CASSKGTFGGSWGTEAFF
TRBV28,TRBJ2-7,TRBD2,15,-,TGTGCCAGCAATCATCTAGCGGGAGGCCGGTACGAGCAGTACTTC,CASNHLAGGRYEQYF
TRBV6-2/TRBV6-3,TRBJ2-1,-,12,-,TGTGCCAGCAGTTACCAGGTTTATGAGCAGTTCTTC,CASSYQVYEQFF
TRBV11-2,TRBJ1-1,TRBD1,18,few,TGTGCCAGCAGCTTAGGTATCCCGGGACAGACAATGAACACTGAAGCTTTCTTT,CASSLGIPGQTMNTEAFF